These 22 T cell receptor beta chains were sequenced from one sample in a study of T cells after yellow fever vaccination. In TCRdb, the 5' RACE reads were re-called with MiXCR into one record per CDR3 protein. The table lists 500,000 to 700,000 distinct CDR3 sequences, roughly 21% of them singletons, with 14% in the top ten. Here the sequenced sample was PBMCs, taken 15 days after the yellow fever booster vaccination. These receptors were taken from a man aged 25-40 years who received the YFV17D yellow fever vaccine.

This chain uses TRBV21-1 with TRBJ1-2. TRBV21-1 is a documented pseudogene. The CDR3 contains 16 residues. The CDR3 DNA is TGTGCCAGCAGCCAGCCAGGGAGGGGAGAGGTATATGGCTACACCTTC. Its protein is CASSQPGRGEVYGYTF.

This clonotype was observed a handful of times. J is TRBJ2-6 and V is TRBV12-3 or TRBV12-4; D unclear. The CDR3 runs to 13 residues. V was cut by 6 bases and J by 4 bases, with 7 bases left in between. In nucleotides, the CDR3 is TGTGCCAGCAGCAATACCGGGGCCAACGTCCTGACTTTC. Translating gives CASSNTGANVLTF.

This chain links TRBV29-1 with TRBJ2-7, with TRBD1 matching over 7 bases. Trimming cost V 6 bases and J 0 bases; bases outside gene matches: 5. Germline V gene lookup returns CDR1 SQVTM and CDR2 ANQGSEA. This CDR3 has 13 residues. The CDR3 coding sequence is TGCAGCGTACAGGGGCCGGCCTCCTACGAGCAGTACTTC. Protein sequence: CSVQGPASYEQYF.

This clonotype showed up just a few times. The V call is TRBV5-1, the J call TRBJ2-7; TRBD2 matches 10 bases. Per the germline V gene, CDR1 is SGHRS and CDR2 is YFSETQ. Trimming took 3 bases from V and 3 from J; bases not matched to a gene: 9. The CDR3 loop spans 16 amino acids. The CDR3: CASSSTSGTTNYEQYF. The CDR3 DNA reads TGCGCCAGCAGCTCAACTAGCGGGACGACTAACTACGAGCAGTACTTC.

The V gene is TRBV13, the J gene TRBJ2-7, with D possibly matching TRBD1 (5 bases). The V end lost 5 bases, the J end lost 13 bases, and 18 bases lay between the germline ends. The germline V gene has CDR1 PRHDT and CDR2 FYEKMQ (reference sequence). The CDR3 spans 12 residues. CDR3 protein: CASSPDMGPAYF. CDR3 bases: TGTGCCAGCAGCCCCGATATGGGGCCGGCATACTTC.

The chain uses TRBV20-1 and TRBJ2-3, with D tentatively TRBD1 or TRBD2 (6 bases each). This CDR3 spans 10 amino acids. CDR1 and CDR2 (germline): DFQATT, SNEGSKA (reference sequence). The CDR3 loop is CRTKGGTQYF. As DNA, the CDR3 is TGCAGAACAAAAGGGGGGACGCAGTATTTT.

This clonotype was seen only a few times. The rearrangement joins TRBV20-1 to TRBJ2-3; 7 bases line up with TRBD2. The germline V gene encodes CDR1 DFQATT and CDR2 SNEGSKA (reference sequence). The CDR3 runs 16 residues. V lost 0 bases and J lost 0; bases outside the gene matches: 6. CDR3 coding DNA: TGCAGTGCTAGAGATGCCCAGCGGGATAGCACAGATACGCAGTATTTT. This translates into CSARDAQRDSTDTQYF.

This clonotype showed up just a few times. This sequence joins TRBV20-1 and TRBJ2-7, with 12 bases fitting TRBD2. The CDR3 extends over 14 amino acids. Germline V lookup: CDR1 DFQATT, CDR2 SNEGSKA (reference sequence). The V segment lost 6 bases and the J segment 3 bases; nucleotides outside the gene matches: 6. Written as DNA, the CDR3 is TGCAGTGCCCGAGGACTAGCGGGACTCTACGAGCAGTACTTC. Protein sequence: CSARGLAGLYEQYF.

This clonotype came up a few times. This chain links TRBV6-1 with TRBJ2-5; D gene ambiguous. The CDR3 loop spans 12 amino acids. Germline CDR1 MNHNS, CDR2 SASEGT. Between the trimmed V and J ends, which lost 8 bases and 3 bases, there was a span of 10 bases. The CDR3 here is CASPPAEETQYF. The DNA of the CDR3 is TGTGCCAGCCCTCCGGCCGAAGAGACCCAGTACTTC.

The V call is TRBV10-3, the J call TRBJ2-3, with 7 bases lining up with TRBD1. The CDR3 extends over 12 amino acids. Germline CDR1 and CDR2: ENHRY and SYGVKD. V trimming: 8 bases; J trimming: 1 base; junction bases outside the gene matches: 0. Here the CDR3 reads CAIGTGTDTQYF. CDR3 nucleotides: TGTGCCATCGGGACAGGCACAGATACGCAGTATTTT.

This clonotype has a handful of counts. This sequence joins TRBV9 and TRBJ2-2; unclear D gene. CDR1 is SGDLS and CDR2 is YYNGEE in the germline V gene. Trimming took 3 bases from V and 8 from J, leaving 11 bases between them. The CDR3 runs 13 residues. The CDR3: CASSAYGSGELFF. CDR3 nucleotides: TGTGCCAGCAGCGCGTACGGGTCGGGGGAGCTGTTTTTT.

This chain connects TRBV5-1 to TRBJ2-3; D gene uncertain. Germline V CDR1 and CDR2: SGHRS, YFSETQ. Deletions cut 4 bases from V and 7 bases from J, with 19 bases between. The CDR3 runs to 15 residues. The CDR3 DNA sequence: TGCGCCAGCAGCGACCCCAGCAAGGCTTGGAATACGCAGTATTTT. It specifies CASSDPSKAWNTQYF.

This chain joins TRBV10-1 and TRBJ2-1; 8 bases agree with TRBD2. Germline lookup yields CDR1 WNHNN and CDR2 SYGVQD (reference sequence). This CDR3 comprises 15 residues. Losses at the gene ends were 5 bases for V and 2 bases for J; bases not matched to a gene: 5. CDR3 sequence: CASSPSGGAYNEQFF. The CDR3 coding sequence is TGCGCCAGCAGTCCAAGCGGGGGAGCCTACAATGAGCAGTTCTTC.

The gene calls are TRBV29-1 and TRBJ2-1, with 14 positions matching TRBD2. Germline V gives CDR1 SQVTM, CDR2 ANQGSEA. Germline trimming cut 6 bases from V and 6 bases from J; bases unmatched to any gene: 4. The CDR3 sequence is 14 residues long. CDR3 loop: CSVQTSGRVNEQFF. The CDR3 DNA sequence: TGCAGCGTCCAGACTAGCGGGAGGGTCAATGAGCAGTTCTTC.

In its sample, this clonotype was seen a few times. The V call is TRBV7-9, the J call TRBJ1-2; 7 bases fit TRBD1. Germline values: CDR1 SEHNR, CDR2 FQNEAQ (reference sequence). J gave up 1 base and V 2 bases, and 1 base lay outside the gene matches. CDR3 length equals 14 residues. The CDR3 coding sequence is TGTGCCAGCAGCTTAAGGGACAGTAACTATGGCTACACCTTC. It translates to CASSLRDSNYGYTF.

The V and J genes are TRBV20-1 and TRBJ2-1; D not certain. Trimming left V 0 bases short and J 4 bases short, with 10 bases between. Germline CDR1 is DFQATT and CDR2 is SNEGSKA (reference sequence). The CDR3 totals 14 residues. The CDR3 loop reads CSARDLATYNEQFF. CDR3 in DNA: TGCAGTGCTAGAGATTTGGCGACTTACAATGAGCAGTTCTTC.

This chain connects TRBV11-2 to TRBJ2-7, with 11 bases aligning to TRBD2. Germline CDR1 SGHAT, CDR2 FQNNGV. J was trimmed by 2 bases and V by 7 bases; bases with no gene match: 10. This CDR3 has 16 residues. The CDR3 DNA follows: TGTGCCAGCACCAGAGAACCGGGACTAGCGGCCTACGAGCAGTACTTC. It yields the protein CASTREPGLAAYEQYF.

This clonotype was picked up a small number of times. The CDR3 region has the DNA TGTGCCAGCAGCCGAGGTTCGCGAGATGAGCAGTTCTTC. Translation gives CASSRGSRDEQFF. This chain connects TRBV7-2 to TRBJ2-1; D is uncertain. The germline gives CDR1 SGHTA, CDR2 FQGNSA. This CDR3 has 13 residues. Trimming pared 5 bases from V and 8 bases from J, leaving 13 bases between.

The rearrangement uses TRBV12-3 or TRBV12-4 and TRBJ2-5; 11 bases agree with TRBD2. V shed 8 bases, J shed 6 bases, and the junction held 8 bases outside the gene matches. The CDR3 is made up of 14 amino acids. CDR3 in DNA: TGTGCCAGCGCGTTAGCGGGAGGGCCGCAGACCCAGTACTTC. It translates to CASALAGGPQTQYF.

This sequence joins TRBV20-1 and TRBJ2-7; D remains ambiguous. Germline values: CDR1 DFQATT, CDR2 SNEGSKA (reference sequence). CDR3 length equals 12 residues. CDR3 in amino acids: CTARGSSYEQYF. CDR3 DNA: TGCACTGCAAGAGGCTCGTCCTACGAGCAGTACTTC.

This clonotype turned up a few times. This rearrangement joins TRBV10-3 to TRBJ2-7, with no clear D. Between the trimmed V and J ends, which lost 4 bases and 0 bases, there was a span of 10 bases. Germline V gene lookup returns CDR1 ENHRY and CDR2 SYGVKD. The CDR3 has 14 amino acids. The CDR3 here is CAISVDVNSYEQYF. DNA for the CDR3: TGTGCCATCAGTGTGGACGTAAACTCCTACGAGCAGTACTTC.

The J gene is TRBJ2-1, the V gene TRBV20-1, with 7 bases identical to TRBD2. With V trimmed by 1 base and J by 9 bases, 6 bases remained unmatched. Germline V gene sequence: CDR1 DFQATT, CDR2 SNEGSKA (reference sequence). CDR3 length equals 13 residues. For the CDR3, the DNA is TGCAGTGCTAGAGCGGCGGGAGCCGCTGAGCAGTTCTTC. Translation gives CSARAAGAAEQFF.